This T cell receptor beta chain was retrieved from a study of cytomegalovirus exposure and HLA in healthy donors. About this clone: Its specificity is unknown.

Regarding the study as a whole: Presence/absence analyses treated sequencing depth as roughly uniform across donors. In a later analysis, at a false discovery rate of 0.05, some 17,000 TCR beta sequences were associated with HLA alleles. Excluded: some indistinguishable V segments such as TRBV6-2 and TRBV6-3.

The CDR3 is made up of 15 amino acids. Per germline, CDR1 SGHDT and CDR2 YYEEEE. The trim removed 4 bases at V and 3 bases at J, leaving 7 bases unmatched. With 60 Vbeta and 13 Jbeta primers, the PCR was carried out. The method was immunoSEQ multiplex PCR; TCRdb's version includes in-frame clones alone and lacks a portion of them. The data contain approximately 150,000 clones, around four fifths of them singletons. This TCR derives from a man younger than 35 in good health and CMV-seropositive. The genes are TRBV5-6 and TRBJ2-7; 10 bases fit TRBD1. The material sequenced was PBMCs. DNA for the CDR3: TGTGCCAGCAGCCCCGGGACAGGGGCTCTCTACGAGCAGTACTTC. This codes for CASSPGTGALYEQYF. The full variable domain, its missing parts supplied by reference TRBV5-6 and TRBJ2-7, is DAGVTQSPTHLIKTRGQQVTLRCSPKSGHDTVSWYQQALGQGPQFIFQYYEEEERQRGNFPDRFSGHQFPNYSSELNVNALLLGDSALYLCASSPGTGALYEQYFGPGTRLTVT.